This T cell receptor beta chain was recovered during a study of a mutant IDH1 vaccine in newly diagnosed glioma. Study in general: Eight vaccinations were given in weeks 1, 3, 5, 7, 11, 15, 19 and 23. Patients began vaccination 4-6 weeks after radiotherapy alone, or with temozolomide cycles.

Details on this clone: What it recognizes is unknown.

Study outcomes and limitations: It was approximately 92% of patients that developed vaccine-induced immune responses.

TCRdb keeps only in-frame clones here, not all; method: immunoSEQ multiplex PCR. The table lists 60,000 to 85,000 clones, 75% to 90% of them singletons, with approximately 0.8% in the top ten. Time point specified: week 23, last vaccination. Vaccinated patients received 300 ug of mutant IDH1 20-mer peptide per dose, with topical imiquimod. Newly diagnosed WHO grade 3 or 4 IDH1-mutant, ATRX-lost astrocytomas were identified in the donors. The source material was PBMCs, sampled from a glioma patient whose treatment included an IDH1 peptide vaccine. The origin of this receptor is a woman aged 45-65 years with glioma.

CDR3 sequence: CASSPFQASSYNEQFF. The CDR3 region has the DNA TGCGCCAGCAGCCCCTTTCAGGCTAGCTCCTACAATGAGCAGTTCTTC. This chain links TRBV5-1 with TRBJ2-1; no clear D gene. The germline V and J ends were trimmed by 4 bases and 0 bases, with 14 bases remaining between them. Per germline, CDR1 SGHRS and CDR2 YFSETQ. This CDR3 region has 16 residues.